These 21 T cell receptor beta chains originate from one sample sequenced in a study of vaccination effects on CD4 cells after COVID-19. Measured with immunoSEQ multiplex PCR; TCRdb has only the in-frame clones, and not every one. Here the sample spans approximately 60,000 clones, under 85% being singletons. Their recognized antigens are unknown. Cells that had been cultured for less than eleven days were the source of isolated CD4+ T cells. The source was CD4+ T cells from PBMCs cultured without peptide, collected before COVID-19 vaccination. Source of these receptors: a human donor who had a prior SARS-CoV-2 infection.

V gene TRBV28 combines with J gene TRBJ2-3, with 9 bases that match TRBD2. V lost 2 bases and J lost 6; bases outside the gene matches: 6. The CDR3 extends over 15 amino acids. From germline, CDR1 is MDHEN and CDR2 SYDVKM. As DNA, the CDR3 is TGTGCCAGCAGTTTACTGCGGGGGGGCTTGGATACGCAGTATTTT. Amino acids: CASSLLRGGLDTQYF.

This clone was recorded once. The J gene is TRBJ2-3, the V gene TRBV24-1; TRBD1 matches 10 bases. CDR1 KGHDR and CDR2 SFDVKD come from the germline V gene. CDR3 length equals 16 residues. V was pared by 2 bases and J by 2 bases, with 3 bases of the junction left unmatched. CDR3 in amino acids: CATSDSTGGYTDTQYF. CDR3 sequence (DNA): TGTGCCACCAGTGATTCGACAGGGGGCTACACAGATACGCAGTATTTT.

This clone has a handful of counts. This rearrangement joins TRBV19 to TRBJ2-7; D remains ambiguous. The germline gives CDR1 LNHDA, CDR2 SQIVND (reference sequence). This CDR3 has 13 amino acids. V was trimmed by 6 bases and J by 4 bases, leaving 13 bases between them. CDR3 in DNA: TGTGCCAGTAGCCCTAATTCTGGTTACGAGCAGTACTTC. It encodes CASSPNSGYEQYF.

This chain connects TRBV4-2 to TRBJ2-1, with D tentatively TRBD2 (6 bases). CDR3 size: 14 residues. V lost 5 bases and J lost 4, with 12 bases in between. Per the germline V gene, CDR1 is LGHNA and CDR2 is YNFKEQ. CDR3 nucleotides: TGTGCCAGCAGCAGCCGGGGGACGTACAATGAGCAGTTCTTC. It codes for CASSSRGTYNEQFF.

This chain links TRBV7-2 with TRBJ2-3; no reliable D call. Per germline, CDR1 SGHTA and CDR2 FQGNSA. Trimming took 2 bases from V and 6 from J, leaving 15 bases between them. The CDR3 extends over 15 amino acids. The CDR3 DNA reads TGTGCCAGCAGCTTACCATTTTACATGGCCGATACGCAGTATTTT. It encodes CASSLPFYMADTQYF.

The chain recombines TRBV6-5 with TRBJ1-1, with D tentatively TRBD1 (6 bases). CDR1 and CDR2 (germline): MNHEY, SVGAGI. The V end was cut by 8 bases, the J end by 1 base, with 14 bases between. CDR3 size: 14 residues. CDR3 loop: CASGNRAPNTEAFF. For the CDR3, the DNA is TGTGCCAGCGGCAACAGGGCCCCGAACACTGAAGCTTTCTTT.

This clone was recorded a few times. The rearrangement links TRBV18 to TRBJ2-7; 7 positions match TRBD1. The V and J ends lost 4 bases and 2 bases, in that order; junction bases with no gene match: 5. The V gene's germline CDR1 is KGHSH and CDR2 LQKENI. This CDR3 spans 14 amino acids. For the CDR3, the DNA is TGTGCCAGCTCACGCCGGGACAGTGCCTACGAGCAGTACTTC. It codes for CASSRRDSAYEQYF.

This clone was seen only a few times. The chain recombines TRBV4-3 with TRBJ1-6; D may be TRBD1 (5 bases). Germline CDR1 LGHNA, CDR2 YSLEER. The V end was cut by 1 base, the J end by 6 bases, with 7 bases between. The CDR3 length is 14 residues. The CDR3 region is CASSQGQRNSPLHF. DNA for the CDR3: TGCGCCAGCAGCCAAGGACAGCGTAATTCACCCCTCCACTTT.

V and J are TRBV4-1 and TRBJ2-4; D might be TRBD1 (5 bases). Germline V CDR1 and CDR2: MGHRA, YSYEKL. V was cut by 0 bases and J by 0 bases, with 9 bases left in between. The CDR3 consists of 16 residues. CDR3: CASSQEGHLAKNIQYF. CDR3 nucleotide sequence: TGCGCCAGCAGCCAAGAAGGACACCTAGCCAAAAACATTCAGTACTTC.

This rearrangement joins TRBV6-2 or TRBV6-3 to TRBJ2-4; no clear D. V lost 0 bases, J lost 14 bases, and 26 bases lay in between. The V gene's germline CDR1 is MNHEY and CDR2 SVGEGT. The length of the CDR3 is 17 residues. CDR3 DNA: TGTGCCAGCAGTTACTCCGACTTAGGACGCCGGCCTCTAAAGAAGTACTTC. Protein sequence: CASSYSDLGRRPLKKYF.

The CDR3 DNA reads TGTGCCAGCAGCGATTCTTACACAGATACGCAGTATTTT. This codes for CASSDSYTDTQYF. The chain recombines TRBV3-1 (or the pseudogene TRBV3-2) with TRBJ2-3; D remains ambiguous. The CDR3 totals 13 residues. Trimming removed 5 bases from V and 2 bases from J, with 8 bases in between. Germline lookup yields CDR1 LGHDT and CDR2 YNNKEL (reference sequence).

The rearrangement links TRBV24-1 to TRBJ2-1, with D perhaps TRBD1 (6 bases). CDR3 length equals 12 residues. Germline CDR1 reads KGHDR; CDR2 reads SFDVKD. V dropped 9 bases and J dropped 1 base, with 6 bases sitting between them. The CDR3 protein is CATGTSYNEQFF. CDR3 in DNA: TGTGCCACCGGGACATCCTACAATGAGCAGTTCTTC.

This chain links TRBV6-1 with TRBJ2-7; the D is unclear. The V gene's germline CDR1 is MNHNS and CDR2 SASEGT. The CDR3 runs to 16 residues. Between the trimmed V and J ends, which lost 2 bases and 2 bases, there was a span of 16 bases. CDR3 amino acids: CASSEKPGSDAYEQYF. CDR3 sequence (DNA): TGTGCCAGCAGTGAAAAACCCGGGTCCGACGCCTACGAGCAGTACTTC.

The V gene is TRBV30, the J gene TRBJ1-2, with D unclear. V was cut by 1 base and J by 1 base, with 10 bases left in between. From germline, CDR1 is GTSNPN and CDR2 SVGIG (reference sequence). The CDR3 runs 14 residues. Written as DNA, the CDR3 is TGTGCCTGGAGTGCTAGCAGTTATAACTATGGCTACACCTTC. It codes for CAWSASSYNYGYTF.

V gene TRBV6-2 or TRBV6-3 combines with J gene TRBJ2-3; 10 bases fit TRBD1. Germline V CDR1 and CDR2: MNHEY, SVGEGT. V trimming: 5 bases; J trimming: 6 bases; junction bases outside the gene matches: 11. This CDR3 comprises 16 residues. The CDR3: CASSRRQGASGDTQYF. CDR3 bases: TGTGCCAGCAGTCGGCGACAGGGGGCTAGCGGGGATACGCAGTATTTT.

The chain employs TRBV5-1 and TRBJ2-2; 14 bases are a match to TRBD2. The CDR3 length is 18 residues. J gave up 2 bases and V 3 bases, and 6 bases lay outside the gene matches. The germline CDR1 and CDR2 sequences are SGHRS and YFSETQ. CDR3 DNA: TGCGCCAGCAGCTCAGGACTAGCGGGGGGCCGAAACACCGGGGAGCTGTTTTTT. Translating it yields CASSSGLAGGRNTGELFF. Combining the CDR3 with reference TRBV5-1 and TRBJ2-2 gives the whole variable domain KAGVTQTPRYLIKTRGQQVTLSCSPISGHRSVSWYQQTPGQGLQFLFEYFSETQRNKGNFPGRFSGRQFSNSRSEMNVSTLELGDSALYLCASSSGLAGGRNTGELFFGEGSRLTVL.

The chain employs TRBV5-4 and TRBJ2-7; D possibly matches TRBD1 or TRBD2 (6 bases each). V shed 2 bases and J shed 0 bases, with 12 bases lying between them. Germline values: CDR1 SGHNT, CDR2 YYREEE (reference sequence). CDR3 length equals 15 residues. The CDR3 loop is CASSFTGADSYEQYF. CDR3 bases: TGTGCCAGCAGCTTCACGGGGGCCGACTCCTACGAGCAGTACTTC.

DNA of the CDR3: TGTGCCAGCAGCTTGGGAGGGGCTGGGGCCAACGTCCTGACTTTC. It yields the protein CASSLGGAGANVLTF. This chain uses TRBV11-2 with TRBJ2-6, with 7 bases lining up with TRBD2. CDR1 and CDR2 from the germline V gene are SGHAT and FQNNGV. V shed 3 bases, J shed 2 bases, and the junction held 1 base outside the gene matches. This CDR3 is 15 amino acids long.

The chain uses TRBV27 and TRBJ2-1, with 7 bases that match TRBD1. The CDR3 consists of 13 residues. Germline-derived CDR1 and CDR2 are MNHEY and SMNVEV (reference sequence). V shed 3 bases, J shed 6 bases, and the junction held 2 bases outside the gene matches. The CDR3 loop reads CASSFPGGNEQFF. DNA for the CDR3: TGTGCCAGCAGTTTCCCAGGGGGCAATGAGCAGTTCTTC.

The CDR3 nucleotides are TGCAGTGCAAGTCGACTAGCGGGGGACAATGAGCAGTTCTTC. This translates into CSASRLAGDNEQFF. This chain uses TRBV20-1 with TRBJ2-1, with TRBD2 matching 12 bases. The CDR3 runs to 14 residues. Germline-derived CDR1 and CDR2 are DFQATT and SNEGSKA (reference sequence). Losses at the gene ends were 6 bases for V and 5 bases for J; bases not matched to a gene: 5.

In DNA form, the CDR3 reads TGCGCCAGCAGCTTAGGCAGGGGGTCAATGAACACTGAAGCTTTCTTT. Its translation is CASSLGRGSMNTEAFF. The rearrangement joins TRBV5-1 to TRBJ1-1; 7 nucleotides agree with TRBD1. Germline CDR1 reads SGHRS; CDR2 reads YFSETQ. Losses at the gene ends were 2 bases for V and 0 bases for J; bases not matched to a gene: 7. This CDR3 region has 16 residues.